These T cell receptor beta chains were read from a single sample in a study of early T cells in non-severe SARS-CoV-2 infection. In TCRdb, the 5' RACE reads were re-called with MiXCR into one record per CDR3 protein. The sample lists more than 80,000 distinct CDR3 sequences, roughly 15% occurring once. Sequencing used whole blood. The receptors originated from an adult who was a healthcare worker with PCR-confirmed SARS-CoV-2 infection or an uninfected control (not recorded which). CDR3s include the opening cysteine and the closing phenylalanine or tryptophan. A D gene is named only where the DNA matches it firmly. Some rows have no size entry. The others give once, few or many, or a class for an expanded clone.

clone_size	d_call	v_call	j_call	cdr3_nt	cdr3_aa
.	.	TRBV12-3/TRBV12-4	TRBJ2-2	TGTGCCAGCGCCTATAGGAGGGGCGGGGAGCTGTTTTTT	CASAYRRGGELFF
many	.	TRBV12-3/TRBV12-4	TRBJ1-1	TGTGCCAGCAGTTTTTTCTGGTGGAGAGGGATGAACACTGAAGCTTTCTTT	CASSFFWWRGMNTEAFF
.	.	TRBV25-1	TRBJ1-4	TGTGCCAGCGGGAAGGACAGTTTGAATGAAAAACTGTTTTTT	CASGKDSLNEKLFF
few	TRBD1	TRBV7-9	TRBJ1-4	TGTGCCAGCAGCCCGGGACAGGGGGCCAGGAATGAAAAACTGTTTTTT	CASSPGQGARNEKLFF
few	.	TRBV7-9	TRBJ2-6	TGTGCCAGCAGCTTAGGGCCCGCCTCTGGGGCCAACGTCCTGACTTTC	CASSLGPASGANVLTF
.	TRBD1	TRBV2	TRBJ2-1	TGTGCCAGCAGTGACCGGGACAGAGTCAATGAGCAGTTCTTC	CASSDRDRVNEQFF
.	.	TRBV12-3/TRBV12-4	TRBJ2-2	TGTGCCAGCAGCCACTTCAACACCGGGGAGCTGTTTTTT	CASSHFNTGELFF
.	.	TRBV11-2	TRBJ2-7	TGTGCCAGCAGCTTGACGGACCCCTACGAGCAGTACTTC	CASSLTDPYEQYF
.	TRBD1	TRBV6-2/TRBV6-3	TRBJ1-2	TGTGCCAGCAGTTGGGACAGGGGCAACTATGGCTACACCTTC	CASSWDRGNYGYTF
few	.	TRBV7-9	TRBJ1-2	TGTGCCAGCAGCCCGTCCCTGGGGCTCGGCGGGAGAGGCTACACCTTC	CASSPSLGLGGRGYTF
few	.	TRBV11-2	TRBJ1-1	TGTGCCAGCAGCTTAATGAGGGTGAACACTGAAGCTTTCTTT	CASSLMRVNTEAFF
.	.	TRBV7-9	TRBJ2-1	TGTGCCAGCAGCCTGGGACCCCGGGGTGAGCAGTTCTTC	CASSLGPRGEQFF
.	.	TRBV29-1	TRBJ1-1	TGCAGCGTTGGGTCCGGATGGGGGATGAACACTGAAGCTTTCTTT	CSVGSGWGMNTEAFF
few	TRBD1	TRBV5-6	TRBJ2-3	TGTGCCAGCAGCTTGGCCGGGACAGAGGATACGCAGTATTTT	CASSLAGTEDTQYF
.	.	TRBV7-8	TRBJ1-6	TGTGCCAGCAGCCCTCAACGAACAGGATATAATTCACCCCTCCACTTT	CASSPQRTGYNSPLHF
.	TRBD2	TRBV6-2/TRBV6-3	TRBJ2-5	TGTGCCAGCAGTGGGCAATCGCGGGGGATCCAAGAGACCCAGTACTTC	CASSGQSRGIQETQYF
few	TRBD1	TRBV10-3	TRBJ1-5	TGTGCCAGACGAACAGGGGATAGTAGCAATCAGCCCCAGCATTTT	CARRTGDSSNQPQHF
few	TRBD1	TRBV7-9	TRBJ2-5	TGTGTCAGCAGCTTAGGGCAGGGGGCCCCTATGGAGTACTTC	CVSSLGQGAPMEYF
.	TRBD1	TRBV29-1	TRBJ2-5	TGCAGCGTGGACAGGGATGGAGAGACCCAGTACTTC	CSVDRDGETQYF
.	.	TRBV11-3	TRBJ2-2	TGTGCCAGCAGCTTAGATTGGGGGGAGCTGTTTTTT	CASSLDWGELFF
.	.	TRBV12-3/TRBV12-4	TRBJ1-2	TGTGCCAGCAGTTTGAGGGAGCCGGGTGGCTACACCTTC	CASSLREPGGYTF
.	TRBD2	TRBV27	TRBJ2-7	TGTGCCAGCAGGAGACTAGCGGGGGGGAGTTACGAGCAGTACTTC	CASRRLAGGSYEQYF
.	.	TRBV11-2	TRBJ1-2	TGTGCCAGCAGCTCCGAGAAGATGGGGGGCTACACCTTC	CASSSEKMGGYTF
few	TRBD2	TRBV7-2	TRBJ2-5	TGTGCCAGCAGCCCTAGCGGGGGACCCCAAGAGACCCAGTACTTC	CASSPSGGPQETQYF
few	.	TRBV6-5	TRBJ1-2	TGTGCCAGCAGTTTTTCCGGGCCGCGTATTGGCTACACCTTC	CASSFSGPRIGYTF
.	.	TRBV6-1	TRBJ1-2	TGTGCCAGCAGTGAAGATCCTGTGACGGCCTATGGCTACACCTTC	CASSEDPVTAYGYTF
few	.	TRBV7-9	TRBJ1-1	TGTGCCAGCAGCTTAACTTCCAAAAGGGTACTGAAGCCTGAAGCTTTCTTT	CASSLTSKRVLKPEAFF
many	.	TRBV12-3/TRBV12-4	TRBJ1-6	TGTGCCAGCAGTTTTCGACGGGGAAATTCACCCCTCCACTTT	CASSFRRGNSPLHF
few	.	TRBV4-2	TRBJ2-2	TGTGCCAGCAGCCAAGATCCGGGAACCGGGGAGCTGTTTTTT	CASSQDPGTGELFF
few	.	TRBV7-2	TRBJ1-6	TGTGCCAGCAGCATGGACAGTTACTCCTATAATTCACCCCTCCACTTT	CASSMDSYSYNSPLHF
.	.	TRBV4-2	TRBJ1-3	TGTGCCAGCAGCCAAGATTTGATCCTCTCTGGAAACACCATATATTTT	CASSQDLILSGNTIYF
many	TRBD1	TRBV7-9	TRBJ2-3	TGTGCCAGCAGCCGTGACAGGGCCCCCGGGCCGGATACGCAGTATTTT	CASSRDRAPGPDTQYF
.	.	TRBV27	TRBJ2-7	TGTGTCAGCAGTTTAGCCAGGGCATACGAGCAGTACTTC	CVSSLARAYEQYF
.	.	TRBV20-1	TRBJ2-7	TGCAGTGCTAGAGACTTTAGCGGAGGCGACGAGCAGTACTTC	CSARDFSGGDEQYF
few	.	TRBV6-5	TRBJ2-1	TGTGCCAGCAGCCCCAGTAGCTCCTACAATGAGCAGTTCTTC	CASSPSSSYNEQFF
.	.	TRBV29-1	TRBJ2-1	TGCAGCGTTCATGGAGATGACAGCTACAATGAGCAGTTCTTC	CSVHGDDSYNEQFF
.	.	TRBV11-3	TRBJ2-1	TGTGCCAGCAGCTCGGACTACAATGAGCAGTTCTTC	CASSSDYNEQFF
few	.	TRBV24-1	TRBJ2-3	TGTGCCACCAGTGAACGAGGGGGGGCTACAGATACGCAGTATTTT	CATSERGGATDTQYF
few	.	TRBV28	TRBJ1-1	TGTGCCAGCAGTTTATTACGGGTGAACACTGAAGCTTTCTTT	CASSLLRVNTEAFF
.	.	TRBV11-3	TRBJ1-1	TGTGCCAGCAGCTTAGGTCATGGGAACACTGAAGCTTTCTTT	CASSLGHGNTEAFF
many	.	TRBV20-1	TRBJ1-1	TGCAGTGCAAGCAGGGATGGGGAGGGGAACACTGAAGCTTTCTTT	CSASRDGEGNTEAFF
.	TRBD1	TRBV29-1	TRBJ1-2	TGCAGCGTCGGGCCAGACAGGGACCATGGCTACACCTTC	CSVGPDRDHGYTF
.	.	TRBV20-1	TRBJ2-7	TGCAGTGCCCCTTCCTACGAGCAGTACTTC	CSAPSYEQYF
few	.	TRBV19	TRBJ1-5	TGTGCCAGTAGTATAGATACCCGGGTTAGAGATCAGCCCCAGCATTTT	CASSIDTRVRDQPQHF
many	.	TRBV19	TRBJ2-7	TGTGCCAGTAGTATACCAAATGGAGTGGTGCAGTACTTC	CASSIPNGVVQYF
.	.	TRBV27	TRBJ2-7	TGTGCCAGCAGTTTATCGAAACTAGCCGAGCAGTACTTC	CASSLSKLAEQYF
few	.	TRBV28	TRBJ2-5	TGTGCCAGCAGCACGGACAGTCACCAAGAGACCCAGTACTTC	CASSTDSHQETQYF
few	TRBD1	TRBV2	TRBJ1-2	TGTGCCAGCTGGGACAGGGCGAACTATGGCTACACCTTC	CASWDRANYGYTF
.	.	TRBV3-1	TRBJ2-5	TGTGCCAGCAGCCAAGGGGTTTCCAGGGCTCAGTACTTC	CASSQGVSRAQYF
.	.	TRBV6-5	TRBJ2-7	TGTGCCAGCAGTAATAGCGGATTGGAGCAGTACTTC	CASSNSGLEQYF
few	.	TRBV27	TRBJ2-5	TGTGCCAGCAGTTTACGGGGTGCGGACGAGACCCAGTACTTC	CASSLRGADETQYF
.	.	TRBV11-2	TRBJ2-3	TGTGCCAGCATCCCGAGCCCCCCTGAAGAGCAGTATTTT	CASIPSPPEEQYF